One and the same sample provided the 20 T cell receptor beta chains below, sequenced in a study of CD8 T cells in Susac syndrome. With random hexamers, 0.5 to 1 ug RNA was reverse transcribed. A single record per CDR3 protein comes from TCRdb applying MiXCR to the immunoSEQ multiplex PCR reads. The table records some 150,000 distinct CDR3 sequences, roughly 96% of them present only once. The sequencing sample was made of CD4+ T cells from PBMCs. These receptors all come from a human donor with Susac syndrome.

V and J are TRBV7-3 and TRBJ2-3, with a tentative D call TRBD1 (6 bases). V lost 4 bases and J 5 bases, leaving 16 bases between the germline ends. CDR1 and CDR2 (germline): SGHTA, FQGTGA. This CDR3 has 15 residues. The CDR3: CASSYTGPPGDTQYF. CDR3 nucleotide sequence: TGTGCCAGCAGCTATACAGGGCCCCCCGGAGATACGCAGTATTTT.

The chain is built from TRBV29-1 and TRBJ2-2; TRBD1 aligns across 7 bases. Germline V lookup: CDR1 SQVTM, CDR2 ANQGSEA. CDR3 size: 15 residues. V lost 5 bases and J lost 2; bases outside the gene matches: 8. The CDR3 bases are TGCAGCGTTACCGGGACAGCCTCTAACACCGGGGAGCTGTTTTTT. Translating it yields CSVTGTASNTGELFF.

V is TRBV11-2 and J is TRBJ1-2; possibly TRBD1 for D (5 bases). The CDR3 covers 14 residues. Trimming removed 5 bases from V and 0 bases from J, with 10 bases in between. Looked up from germline, CDR1 is SGHAT and CDR2 is FQNNGV. The CDR3 protein is CASSPDMSNYGYTF. CDR3 DNA sequence: TGTGCCAGCAGCCCGGACATGTCTAACTATGGCTACACCTTC.

The genes are TRBV20-1 and TRBJ1-1, with a weak D call TRBD1 (6 bases). V was clipped by 3 bases and J by 5 bases, with 13 bases between them. The CDR3 covers 13 residues. Germline V lookup: CDR1 DFQATT, CDR2 SNEGSKA (reference sequence). CDR3 coding DNA: TGCAGTGCTAGTGGAAGGGGGAAAACTGAAGCTTTCTTT. This gives the protein CSASGRGKTEAFF.

This sequence joins TRBV5-1 and TRBJ2-7; TRBD1 aligns across 10 bases. V gave up 1 base and J gave up 2 bases; unmatched junction bases: 3. Per the germline V gene, CDR1 is SGHRS and CDR2 is YFSETQ. CDR3 length: 15 amino acids. The CDR3: CASSLRTGGTYEQYF. CDR3 bases: TGCGCCAGCAGCTTGCGGACAGGGGGAACCTACGAGCAGTACTTC.

The gene calls are TRBV20-1 and TRBJ2-5; 8 bases agree with TRBD2. Per the germline V gene, CDR1 is DFQATT and CDR2 is SNEGSKA (reference sequence). V was clipped by 3 bases and J by 0 bases; unmatched bases: 9. This CDR3 region has 16 residues. Here the CDR3 reads CSASLPSGSYQETQYF. DNA for the CDR3: TGCAGTGCTAGCCTCCCTAGCGGGTCGTACCAAGAGACCCAGTACTTC.

This chain connects TRBV20-1 to TRBJ2-1, with 7 bases identical to TRBD1. The germline gives CDR1 DFQATT, CDR2 SNEGSKA (reference sequence). CDR3 length equals 11 residues. The CDR3 is CSPRGNGEQFF. The CDR3 DNA follows: TGCAGCCCCAGGGGGAACGGTGAGCAGTTCTTC.

For the CDR3, the DNA is TGCGCCAGCAGCCAAGTGTGGCACAACCAAGAGACCCAGTACTTC. Encoded protein: CASSQVWHNQETQYF. This sequence joins TRBV4-3 and TRBJ2-5; D is uncertain. Deletions cut 1 base from V and 0 bases from J, with 9 bases between. Germline lookup yields CDR1 LGHNA and CDR2 YSLEER. The CDR3 is made up of 15 amino acids.

The gene calls are TRBV20-1 and TRBJ2-1, with 9 bases aligning to TRBD2. This CDR3 is built from 14 residues. Trimming cost V 6 bases and J 9 bases; bases outside gene matches: 12. Germline V CDR1 and CDR2: DFQATT, SNEGSKA (reference sequence). CDR3 in amino acids: CSARLAGVKTEQFF. CDR3 DNA: TGCAGTGCCAGGTTAGCGGGGGTAAAAACTGAGCAGTTCTTC.

V gene TRBV4-3 combines with J gene TRBJ2-1; D is possibly TRBD2 (6 bases). Germline V gene sequence: CDR1 LGHNA, CDR2 YSLEER. The V end was cut by 0 bases, the J end by 6 bases, with 15 bases between. The CDR3 length is 16 residues. The CDR3, as DNA: TGCGCCAGCAGCCAAGACGCGGGACTGAGTATCAATGAGCAGTTCTTC. As protein: CASSQDAGLSINEQFF.

The chain combines TRBV9 with TRBJ2-4; D ambiguous. CDR1 is SGDLS and CDR2 is YYNGEE in the germline V gene. The CDR3 loop spans 15 amino acids. Trimming cost V 2 bases and J 0 bases, with 9 bases left between them. CDR3 nucleotide sequence: TGTGCCAGCAGCGTGGTCCAACTAGCCAAAAACATTCAGTACTTC. Residues: CASSVVQLAKNIQYF.

The chain has TRBV3-1 and TRBJ1-1; D gene ambiguous. V was cut by 8 bases and J by 3 bases, with 22 bases left in between. Germline loops: CDR1 LGHDT, CDR2 YNNKEL (reference sequence). The CDR3 is 16 amino acids. The CDR3 loop reads CASFPLGPKRDTEAFF. The CDR3 DNA sequence: TGTGCCAGCTTCCCTCTAGGGCCGAAACGGGACACTGAAGCTTTCTTT.

The V and J genes are TRBV7-9 and TRBJ1-2, with 7 positions matching TRBD1. Unmatched junction bases numbered 2, after V lost 0 bases and J lost 4 bases. Germline V gives CDR1 SEHNR, CDR2 FQNEAQ (reference sequence). The CDR3 spans 14 residues. CDR3 amino acids: CASSLAGTVYGYTF. The CDR3 region has the DNA TGTGCCAGCAGCTTAGCCGGGACAGTCTATGGCTACACCTTC. Together with reference TRBV7-9 and TRBJ1-2, the CDR3 gives the full variable domain: DTGVSQNPRHKITKRGQNVTFRCDPISEHNRLYWYRQTLGQGPEFLTYFQNEAQLEKSRLLSDRFSAERPKGSFSTLEIQRTEQGDSAMYLCASSLAGTVYGYTFGSGTRLTVV.

The chain joins TRBV29-1 to TRBJ1-1; D might be TRBD1 (5 bases). Trimming removed 6 bases at V and 6 bases at J, with 20 bases between. CDR1 and CDR2 from the germline V gene are SQVTM and ANQGSEA. The CDR3 length is 14 residues. CDR3: CSVSGRSPVPEAFF. The CDR3 bases are TGCAGCGTCTCAGGGAGATCCCCCGTCCCTGAAGCTTTCTTT.

V gene TRBV29-1 combines with J gene TRBJ1-1; D ambiguous. The CDR3 runs to 14 residues. Germline V gene lookup returns CDR1 SQVTM and CDR2 ANQGSEA. The germline V and J ends were trimmed by 1 base and 2 bases, with 11 bases remaining between them. The DNA of the CDR3 is TGCAGCGTTGAAGGAGGAGGACTAAACACTGAAGCTTTCTTT. Translating it yields CSVEGGGLNTEAFF.

This clonotype was counted once. The chain has TRBV20-1 and TRBJ1-5; tentative D call: TRBD1 (5 bases). CDR3 size: 12 residues. The V gene lost 7 bases and the J gene lost 4 bases, with 11 bases spanning the gap. Per germline, CDR1 DFQATT and CDR2 SNEGSKA (reference sequence). The CDR3 sequence is CSVRGANQPQHF. The CDR3 nucleotides are TGCAGTGTTAGGGGCGCGAATCAGCCCCAGCATTTT.

A single count supports this clonotype. This sequence joins TRBV25-1 and TRBJ1-2; a possible D gene is TRBD1 (5 bases). This CDR3 has 13 residues. V was clipped by 4 bases and J by 8 bases, with 14 bases between them. Germline CDR1 MGHDK, CDR2 SYGVNS. In nucleotides, the CDR3 is TGTGCCAGCAGTGCACCCCAGGGAGGGGGCTACACCTTC. Translation: CASSAPQGGGYTF.

The chain uses TRBV2 and TRBJ2-3; D not resolved. Germline CDR1 reads SNHLY; CDR2 reads FYNNEI. The V end lost 2 bases, the J end lost 6 bases, and 3 bases lay between the germline ends. This CDR3 has 11 amino acids. The CDR3 nucleotides are TGTGCCAGCAGTGAACAGGATACGCAGTATTTT. It yields the protein CASSEQDTQYF. The full variable domain, rest sourced from reference TRBV2 and TRBJ2-3, is EPEVTQTPSHQVTQMGQEVILRCVPISNHLYFYWYRQILGQKVEFLVSFYNNEISEKSEIFDDQFSVERPDGSNFTLKIRSTKLEDSAMYFCASSEQDTQYFGPGTRLTVL.

The rearrangement links TRBV29-1 to TRBJ2-5, with a weak D call TRBD1 (5 bases). This CDR3 has 12 residues. V was shortened by 6 bases and J by 7 bases, with 15 bases between the two germline ends. Germline V lookup: CDR1 SQVTM, CDR2 ANQGSEA. In DNA form, the CDR3 reads TGCAGCGTCATAGGGGTTCAGGGGACCCAGTACTTC. As protein: CSVIGVQGTQYF. Full variable domain (rest looked up from reference TRBV29-1 and TRBJ2-5): SAVISQKPSRDICQRGTSLTIQCQVDSQVTMMFWYRQQPGQSLTLIATANQGSEATYESGFVIDKFPISRPNLTFSTLTVSNMSPEDSSIYLCSVIGVQGTQYFGPGTRLLVL.

This sequence joins TRBV2 and TRBJ2-4, with D hard to call. In germline, CDR1 is SNHLY, CDR2 FYNNEI. Trimming removed 11 bases at V and 3 bases at J, with 8 bases between. The CDR3 sequence is 11 residues long. CDR3 amino acids: CAGLGKNIQYF. In DNA, the CDR3 is TGTGCCGGCCTTGGCAAAAACATTCAGTACTTC.